Below, 30 T cell receptor beta chains from the same sample are listed, as sequenced in a study of OX40 agonist ivuxolimab in advanced cancers. Clones were read by immunoSEQ multiplex PCR, and TCRdb kept only the in-frame ones, dropping some. The sample includes about 68,000 clones, over 75% of them seen just once. The material was CD4+ or CD8+ T cells sorted from blood, obtained in a trial of the OX40 agonist ivuxolimab. Every receptor here comes from an adult with an advanced solid tumor such as melanoma, head and neck, liver or kidney cancer.

The chain links TRBV9 to TRBJ2-1; 11 nucleotides line up with TRBD2. This CDR3 has 16 residues. CDR1 and CDR2 from the germline V gene are SGDLS and YYNGEE. After removal of 0 bases from V and 4 bases from J, the junction contained 3 bases not matched to a gene. This CDR3 reads CASSVGSSGGYNEQFF. In DNA, the CDR3 is TGTGCCAGCAGCGTAGGGTCTAGCGGGGGGTACAATGAGCAGTTCTTC.

The table lists this clone with a count of one. The chain has TRBV27 and TRBJ1-5; D remains ambiguous. Germline V lookup: CDR1 MNHEY, CDR2 SMNVEV (reference sequence). With 4 bases removed from V and 7 bases from J, the gap between germline ends came to 8 bases. The CDR3 covers 12 residues. CDR3 amino acids: CASSYTGQPQHF. The CDR3 DNA reads as TGTGCCAGCAGTTACACCGGGCAGCCCCAGCATTTT.

The chain couples TRBV7-9 to TRBJ2-3, with D unclear. CDR3 size: 11 residues. Germline V gives CDR1 SEHNR, CDR2 FQNEAQ (reference sequence). Trimming removed 6 bases from V and 3 bases from J, with 4 bases in between. The CDR3 DNA sequence: TGTGCCAGCAGGGGTACAGATACGCAGTATTTT. Its protein product is CASRGTDTQYF.

The CDR3 region has the DNA TGTGCCAGCAGCCTAACCCCCTCGGTGGGAAACACCATATATTTT. Translation: CASSLTPSVGNTIYF. V usage is TRBV11-3 and J usage is TRBJ1-3; D is unclear. Germline V gene sequence: CDR1 SGHNT, CDR2 YENEEA. This CDR3 spans 15 amino acids. V was pared by 5 bases and J by 4 bases, with 15 bases between.

The gene calls are TRBV10-3 and TRBJ1-1; D uncertain. The CDR3 has 14 amino acids. V dropped 3 bases and J dropped 0 bases, with 8 bases sitting between them. The germline CDR1 and CDR2 sequences are ENHRY and SYGVKD. CDR3 nucleotide sequence: TGTGCCATCAGTGAAATACGAATGAACACTGAAGCTTTCTTT. Protein product: CAISEIRMNTEAFF.

The rearrangement uses TRBV5-1 and TRBJ1-1; D gene uncertain. Germline loops: CDR1 SGHRS, CDR2 YFSETQ. The CDR3 has 15 residues. Trimming removed 0 bases from V and 3 bases from J, with 12 bases in between. This CDR3 reads CASSLGLGRDTEAFF. The CDR3 nucleotides are TGCGCCAGCAGCTTGGGTCTAGGACGGGACACTGAAGCTTTCTTT.

This chain uses TRBV6-5 with TRBJ2-7; D call uncertain. The CDR3 extends over 13 amino acids. Trimming removed 6 bases at V and 6 bases at J, with 15 bases between. Germline-derived CDR1 and CDR2 are MNHEY and SVGAGI. For the CDR3, the DNA is TGTGCCAGCAGCCTCGGACCGGGTTCCGAGCAGTACTTC. Its protein product is CASSLGPGSEQYF.

The chain is built from TRBV11-3 and TRBJ2-7; tentatively, D is TRBD1 or TRBD2 (6 bases each). Germline-derived CDR1 and CDR2 are SGHNT and YENEEA. The length of the CDR3 is 15 residues. Trimming cost V 8 bases and J 1 base, with 18 bases left between them. The CDR3 loop is CASSESWGASYEQYF. The CDR3 coding sequence is TGTGCCAGCTCGGAAAGTTGGGGGGCTTCCTACGAGCAGTACTTC. Full variable domain (remainder filled in from reference TRBV11-3 and TRBJ2-7): EAGVVQSPRYKIIEKKQPVAFWCNPISGHNTLYWYLQNLGQGPELLIRYENEEAVDDSQLPKDRFSAERLKGVDSTLKIQPAELGDSAVYLCASSESWGASYEQYFGPGTRLTVT.

The V and J genes are TRBV5-4 and TRBJ2-2; 7 nucleotides line up with TRBD1. J gave up 6 bases and V 4 bases, and 6 bases lay outside the gene matches. Germline lookup yields CDR1 SGHNT and CDR2 YYREEE (reference sequence). This CDR3 has 14 residues. CDR3 amino acids: CASSQGDRAGELFF. The CDR3 DNA reads TGTGCCAGCAGCCAGGGGGACCGGGCCGGGGAGCTGTTTTTT.

The chain recombines TRBV18 with TRBJ1-5; D is perhaps TRBD1 (5 bases). The CDR3 contains 17 residues. Germline V lookup: CDR1 KGHSH, CDR2 LQKENI. Trimming pared 3 bases from V and 2 bases from J, leaving 17 bases between. Here the CDR3 reads CASSPGVGGYGNQPQHF. CDR3 coding DNA: TGTGCCAGCTCACCTGGCGTCGGGGGGTATGGCAATCAGCCCCAGCATTTT.

This rearrangement joins TRBV19 to TRBJ2-2; possibly TRBD1 for D (5 bases). The CDR3 is 13 residues long. Between the trimmed V and J ends, which lost 9 bases and 4 bases, there was a span of 12 bases. CDR1 is LNHDA and CDR2 is SQIVND in the germline V gene (reference sequence). The CDR3 DNA reads TGTGCCAGCGCTGGACACCTCACCGGGGAGCTGTTTTTT. This encodes CASAGHLTGELFF.

This chain connects TRBV18 to TRBJ2-2, with 9 bases identical to TRBD2. The CDR3 loop spans 15 amino acids. Unmatched junction bases numbered 2, after V lost 4 bases and J lost 2 bases. The germline V gene has CDR1 KGHSH and CDR2 LQKENI. The CDR3 sequence: CASSRLADNTGELFF. The CDR3 region has the DNA TGTGCCAGCTCACGACTAGCGGACAACACCGGGGAGCTGTTTTTT.

This clone has a handful of counts. V usage is TRBV5-6 and J usage is TRBJ1-1; D possibly corresponds to TRBD1 (6 bases). V shed 4 bases and J shed 6 bases, with 19 bases lying between them. The CDR3 consists of 15 residues. The germline CDR1 and CDR2 sequences are SGHDT and YYEEEE. Here the CDR3 reads CASSPGTGMRAEAFF. The CDR3 DNA sequence: TGTGCCAGCAGCCCGGGTACAGGGATGAGGGCTGAAGCTTTCTTT.

V and J are TRBV29-1 and TRBJ2-1; D is unclear. Germline assignment: CDR1 SQVTM and CDR2 ANQGSEA. The CDR3 sequence is 13 residues long. The ends were cut back, 5 bases at V and 3 bases at J, with 11 bases in the middle. The CDR3: CSVRGVIYNEQFF. The CDR3 nucleotides are TGCAGCGTTCGCGGCGTAATCTACAATGAGCAGTTCTTC.

The chain uses TRBV6-5 and TRBJ2-2, with TRBD1 as a possible D gene (6 bases). Per the germline V gene, CDR1 is MNHEY and CDR2 is SVGAGI. Trimming stripped 1 base from V and 4 bases from J, with 7 bases between. The CDR3 totals 14 residues. CDR3 loop: CASSYYRATGELFF. CDR3 nucleotides: TGTGCCAGCAGTTACTACAGGGCCACCGGGGAGCTGTTTTTT.

Notes on this clone: The same CDR3 also results from other DNA sequences found in this sample. The chain combines TRBV5-1 with TRBJ2-2; D possibly corresponds to TRBD2 (7 bases). V gave up 0 bases and J gave up 4 bases, with 13 bases separating them. The CDR3 sequence is 16 residues long. Germline V lookup: CDR1 SGHRS, CDR2 YFSETQ. The CDR3 region is CASSLEAGAVTGELFF. CDR3 DNA: TGCGCCAGCAGCTTGGAGGCGGGGGCGGTCACCGGGGAGCTGTTTTTT. The full variable domain, in which reference TRBV5-1 and TRBJ2-2 provide the parts outside the CDR3, is KAGVTQTPRYLIKTRGQQVTLSCSPISGHRSVSWYQQTPGQGLQFLFEYFSETQRNKGNFPGRFSGRQFSNSRSEMNVSTLELGDSALYLCASSLEAGAVTGELFFGEGSRLTVL.

For the CDR3, the DNA is TGTGCCAGCAGCTCAGGGGCCATGAACACTGAAGCTTTCTTT. Amino acid sequence: CASSSGAMNTEAFF. V gene TRBV7-3 combines with J gene TRBJ1-1; D possibly corresponds to TRBD1 (6 bases). From germline, CDR1 is SGHTA and CDR2 FQGTGA. Trimming removed 4 bases at V and 0 bases at J, with 9 bases between. This CDR3 region has 14 residues.

The gene calls are TRBV6-5 and TRBJ1-4; D perhaps matches TRBD1 (5 bases). CDR1 and CDR2 (germline): MNHEY, SVGAGI. V was trimmed by 5 bases and J by 1 base, leaving 8 bases between them. The CDR3 has 14 residues. The CDR3 coding sequence is TGTGCCAGCAGTACGAGGGGAACTAATGAAAAACTGTTTTTT. This gives the protein CASSTRGTNEKLFF.

The chain recombines TRBV5-4 with TRBJ1-2; 8 positions match TRBD1. Germline CDR1 SGHNT, CDR2 YYREEE (reference sequence). CDR3 length: 15 amino acids. The V gene end was trimmed by 3 bases and the J gene end by 3 bases; junction bases not matched to a gene: 7. CDR3 DNA: TGTGCCAGCAGCTCCCCCGGGACAGGCTACTATGGCTACACCTTC. This sequence encodes CASSSPGTGYYGYTF.

CDR3: CASSLPILPGRGRAGGYTF. Here the CDR3 DNA reads TGTGCCAGCAGCTTACCGATCCTCCCTGGCAGGGGGCGGGCTGGGGGCTACACCTTC. V gene TRBV13 combines with J gene TRBJ1-2, with 8 bases fitting TRBD1. The CDR3 has 19 amino acids. From germline, CDR1 is PRHDT and CDR2 FYEKMQ (reference sequence). V lost 2 bases to trimming and J lost 8 bases; unmatched junction nucleotides: 22.

In its sample, this clone was seen a few times. The V and J genes are TRBV6-5 and TRBJ2-1; TRBD1 is a possible D gene (6 bases). CDR1 is MNHEY and CDR2 is SVGAGI in the germline V gene. The CDR3 extends over 12 amino acids. V gave up 6 bases and J gave up 5 bases, with 8 bases separating them. In nucleotides, the CDR3 is TGTGCCAGCAGAAGGGACAACAATGAGCAGTTCTTC. This codes for CASRRDNNEQFF.

As for this clone: Other DNA sequences in this sample translate to the same CDR3. This chain uses TRBV7-9 with TRBJ2-7; 8 positions agree with TRBD1. CDR1 is SEHNR and CDR2 is FQNEAQ in the germline V gene (reference sequence). The length of the CDR3 is 15 residues. V trimming: 5 bases; J trimming: 0 bases; junction bases outside the gene matches: 6. The DNA of the CDR3 is TGTGCCAGCAGCCCGGGCGGGACAGGCTCCTACGAGCAGTACTTC. It is translated as CASSPGGTGSYEQYF.

This chain uses TRBV6-6 with TRBJ2-2, with D maybe TRBD1 (6 bases). The V end lost 8 bases, the J end lost 7 bases, and 14 bases lay between the germline ends. Germline lookup yields CDR1 MNHNY and CDR2 SVGAGI (reference sequence). CDR3 size: 13 residues. CDR3 coding DNA: TGTGCCAGCCTTAATGGGGACAACGGGGAGCTGTTTTTT. Translation: CASLNGDNGELFF.

The chain employs TRBV7-2 and TRBJ2-3; perhaps TRBD2 as D (6 bases). The germline V gene encodes CDR1 SGHTA and CDR2 FQGNSA. The CDR3 is 16 residues long. The ends were cut back, 8 bases at V and 0 bases at J, with 18 bases in the middle. The CDR3 bases are TGTGCCAGCCAGCTTAGGTCGGGGGTTAGCACAGATACGCAGTATTTT. Protein: CASQLRSGVSTDTQYF.

This sequence joins TRBV6-6 and TRBJ1-2, with 8 nucleotides matching TRBD1. This CDR3 spans 14 amino acids. Unmatched junction bases numbered 9, after V lost 6 bases and J lost 6 bases. The germline gives CDR1 MNHNY, CDR2 SVGAGI (reference sequence). CDR3 loop: CASSRQGAENGYTF. In nucleotides, the CDR3 is TGTGCCAGCAGCCGCCAGGGGGCGGAGAATGGCTACACCTTC.

The rearrangement links TRBV29-1 to TRBJ2-7, with D perhaps given as TRBD1 or TRBD2 (5 bases each). This CDR3 spans 12 amino acids. The V gene lost 4 bases and the J gene lost 1 base, with 8 bases spanning the gap. In germline, CDR1 is SQVTM, CDR2 ANQGSEA. This chain's CDR3 is CSVAGTSYEQYF. CDR3 coding DNA: TGCAGCGTTGCCGGGACGTCCTACGAGCAGTACTTC.

The chain is built from TRBV7-2 and TRBJ1-2, with D uncertain. CDR1 and CDR2 (germline): SGHTA, FQGNSA. V lost 5 bases and J lost 7, with 17 bases in between. The CDR3 length is 14 residues. CDR3 amino acids: CASSRGPLDGGYTF. The CDR3 DNA follows: TGTGCCAGCAGCCGAGGCCCCCTTGACGGTGGCTACACCTTC. Filled out from reference TRBV7-2 and TRBJ1-2, the complete variable domain reads GAGVSQSPSNKVTEKGKDVELRCDPISGHTALYWYRQSLGQGLEFLIYFQGNSAPDKSGLPSDRFSAERTGGSVSTLTIQRTQQEDSAVYLCASSRGPLDGGYTFGSGTRLTVV.

This chain uses TRBV7-8 with TRBJ2-5, with TRBD1 matching 8 bases. CDR3 length: 15 amino acids. The germline CDR1 and CDR2 sequences are SGHVS and FQNEAQ. V dropped 5 bases and J dropped 4; count of bases not matched to a gene: 9. CDR3 DNA: TGTGCCAGCAGCATACGACAGGGGATATCAGAGACCCAGTACTTC. This translates into CASSIRQGISETQYF.

This clone has more than one count but fewer than ten. The chain combines TRBV4-1 with TRBJ1-3, with TRBD1 matching 7 bases. Germline V gives CDR1 MGHRA, CDR2 YSYEKL. The CDR3 has 18 residues. Trimming removed 3 bases from V and 2 bases from J; junction bases left unmatched: 13. The CDR3 DNA is TGCGCCAGCAGCCACTCATCTAAGGGGGCGCAAACTGGAAACACCATATATTTT. Protein sequence: CASSHSSKGAQTGNTIYF.

CDR3 protein: CASSLLAQPNTGELFF. For the CDR3, the DNA is TGCGCCAGCAGCTTGTTGGCACAGCCGAACACCGGGGAGCTGTTTTTT. This chain connects TRBV5-1 to TRBJ2-2; no reliable D call. CDR1 is SGHRS and CDR2 is YFSETQ in the germline V gene. V was clipped by 1 base and J by 0 bases, with 10 bases between them. This CDR3 region has 16 residues.